The clone carrying this T cell receptor beta chain was counted a single time. The antigen remains unidentified. The record originates from a study of cytomegalovirus exposure and HLA in healthy donors. Study-wide points: A later analysis linked a missense DCLRE1C variant to TCR beta V- and J-gene trimming. TCR beta chains associated with HLA were, in a later analysis, more clonally expanded than equally common others. A few V segments could not be told apart, such as TRBV6-2 and TRBV6-3, and were left out. Certain sequence variants were highly shared and formed a cluster, and this cluster was likely a sequencing artifact.

The V gene end was trimmed by 2 bases and the J gene end by 4 bases; junction bases not matched to a gene: 3. The CDR3 is made up of 15 amino acids. Germline values: CDR1 MNHEY, CDR2 SVGAGI. The PCR ran on 60 Vbeta and 13 Jbeta primers. TCRdb's table, derived via immunoSEQ multiplex PCR, lists solely in-frame clones and lacks some. The sample has about 140,000 clones, roughly 80% seen once. The sequence was obtained from a woman in her forties or fifties in good health and CMV-seropositive. The sample comprised PBMCs. V is TRBV6-5 and J is TRBJ2-2, with TRBD2 matching over 8 bases. As DNA, the CDR3 is TGTGCCAGCAGTTACCCCACTAGCGGCACCGGGGAGCTGTTTTTT. Amino acid sequence: CASSYPTSGTGELFF.